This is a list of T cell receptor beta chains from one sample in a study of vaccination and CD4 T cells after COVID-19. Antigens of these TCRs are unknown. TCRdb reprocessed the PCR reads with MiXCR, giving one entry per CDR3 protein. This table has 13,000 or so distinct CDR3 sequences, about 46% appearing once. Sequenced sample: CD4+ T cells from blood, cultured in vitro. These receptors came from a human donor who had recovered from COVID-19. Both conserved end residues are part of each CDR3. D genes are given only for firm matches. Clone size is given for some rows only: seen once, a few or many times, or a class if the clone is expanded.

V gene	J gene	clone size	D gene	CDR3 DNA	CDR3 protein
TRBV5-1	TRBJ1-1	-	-	TGCGCCAGCAGCTCCGCTCAGGGGAATGAAGCTTTCTTT	CASSSAQGNEAFF
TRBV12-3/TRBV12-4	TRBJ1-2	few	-	TGTGCCAGCAGCCGAGACCGCGGGCAGTACTATGGCTACACCTTC	CASSRDRGQYYGYTF
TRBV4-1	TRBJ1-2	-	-	TGCGCCAGCAGCCAGGGACAAGGGGGGACCGCTAACTATGGCTACACCTTC	CASSQGQGGTANYGYTF
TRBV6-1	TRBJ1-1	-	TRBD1	TGTGCCGGCCACAGGGGGGAGAACACTGAAGCTTTCTTT	CAGHRGENTEAFF
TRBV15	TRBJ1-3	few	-	TGTGCCACCAGCACTAGGGGCACAGGCCCCTCTGGAAACACCATATATTTT	CATSTRGTGPSGNTIYF
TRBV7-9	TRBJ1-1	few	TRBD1	TGTGCCAGCAGCAGATTGGATCCGGGTAGGGGACAGACGAACACTGAAGCTTTCTTT	CASSRLDPGRGQTNTEAFF
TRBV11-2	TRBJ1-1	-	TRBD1	TGTGCCAGCAGGCATGGGACAGGGGTCAGGGGGAACACTGAAGCTTTCTTT	CASRHGTGVRGNTEAFF
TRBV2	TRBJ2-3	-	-	TGTGCCAGCAGCCTAGGGGGGACCTTCGAAGATACGCAGTATTTT	CASSLGGTFEDTQYF
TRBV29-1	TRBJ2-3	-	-	TGCAGCGTTGAAGGACTAGTCACAGATACGCAGTATTTT	CSVEGLVTDTQYF
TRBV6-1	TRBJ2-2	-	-	TGTGCCAGCAGCTTCGGGACGATGAACACCGGGGAGCTGTTTTTT	CASSFGTMNTGELFF
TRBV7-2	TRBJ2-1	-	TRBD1	TGTGCCAGCAGCTTTGACAGGGGCTCCTACAATGAGCAGTTCTTC	CASSFDRGSYNEQFF
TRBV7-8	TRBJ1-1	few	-	TGTGCCAGCAGCTTAGTTAATCTGAACACTGAAGCTTTCTTT	CASSLVNLNTEAFF
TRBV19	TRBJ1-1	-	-	TGTGCCAGTAGTGGGTCCCTGAGGACTGAAGCTTTCTTT	CASSGSLRTEAFF
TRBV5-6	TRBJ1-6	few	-	TGTGCCAGCAGCCCGCAGAGACGGCGAGATTCACCCCTCCACTTT	CASSPQRRRDSPLHF
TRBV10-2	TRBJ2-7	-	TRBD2	TGCGCCAGCAGGACTAGCGGGGGGGCCGAGCAGTACTTC	CASRTSGGAEQYF
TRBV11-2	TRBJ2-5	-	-	TGTGCCAGCAGCTTAGGGGGGCTACGGTACCAAGAGACCCAGTACTTC	CASSLGGLRYQETQYF
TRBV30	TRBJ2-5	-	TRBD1	TGTGCCTGCGACAGGGGACCCCAAGAGACCCAGTACTTC	CACDRGPQETQYF
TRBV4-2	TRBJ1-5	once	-	TGTGCCAGCAGCCAAGAGCGAGGGGGAAATCAGCCCCAGCATTTT	CASSQERGGNQPQHF
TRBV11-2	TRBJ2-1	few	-	TGTGCCAGCAGCTTACGATCTCCGAGCTCCTACAATGAGCAGTTCTTC	CASSLRSPSSYNEQFF
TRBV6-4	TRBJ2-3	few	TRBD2	TGTGCCAGCAGCGGGGGGAAGGACACAGATACGCAGTATTTT	CASSGGKDTDTQYF
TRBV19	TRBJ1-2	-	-	TGTGCCACTAGGACGGTATATGGCTACACCTTC	CATRTVYGYTF
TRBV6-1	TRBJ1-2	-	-	TGTGCCAGCAGTACCCGGACGGACTCAGCGAACTATGGCTACACCTTC	CASSTRTDSANYGYTF